These 21 T cell receptor beta chains were all obtained from the same sample, sequenced in a study of blood T cell repertoires in COVID-19. Here immunoSEQ multiplex PCR was the method, and the copy in TCRdb shows in-frame clones only, minus some. The table lists under 75,000 clones, 65% to 85% of them singletons, with 5.5% in the top ten. The specimen sequenced was peripheral blood. These receptors were taken from a woman in her sixties or seventies with acute or convalescent COVID-19.

The J gene is TRBJ2-7, the V gene TRBV3-1 (or the pseudogene TRBV3-2), with D possibly matching TRBD1 (5 bases). CDR3 length: 16 amino acids. The V gene's germline CDR1 is LGHDT and CDR2 YNNKEL (reference sequence). V lost 8 bases and J lost 1, with 21 bases in between. The DNA of the CDR3 is TGTGCCAGCCCCGATAGGGGCTCCCAATCATCCTACGAGCAGTACTTC. This encodes CASPDRGSQSSYEQYF.

The chain links TRBV2 to TRBJ2-1, with 9 nucleotides matching TRBD1. CDR3 length: 16 residues. The germline V gene has CDR1 SNHLY and CDR2 FYNNEI. The J segment lost 2 bases and the V segment lost 3 bases, leaving 5 bases of the junction unmatched. As DNA, the CDR3 is TGTGCCAGCAGTGAGGGAGGGACAGGGCCCTACAATGAGCAGTTCTTC. Translated, it gives CASSEGGTGPYNEQFF.

This clone has only one observation. The rearrangement joins TRBV24-1 to TRBJ1-5, with 7 positions matching TRBD1. The J segment lost 9 bases and the V segment lost 3 bases, leaving 7 bases of the junction unmatched. The CDR3 covers 14 residues. The germline V gene encodes CDR1 KGHDR and CDR2 SFDVKD. CDR3 in amino acids: CATSDEGQTRPQHF. The DNA of the CDR3 is TGTGCCACCAGTGATGAGGGACAGACTAGGCCCCAGCATTTT.

This clone was detected only a few times. This sequence joins TRBV9 and TRBJ2-7, with TRBD2 identical over 8 bases. The CDR3 contains 15 residues. The J segment lost 3 bases and the V segment lost 0 bases, leaving 5 bases of the junction unmatched. Germline loops: CDR1 SGDLS, CDR2 YYNGEE. This chain's CDR3 is CASSVGSSGGYEQYF. The CDR3 DNA reads as TGTGCCAGCAGCGTAGGGTCCAGCGGGGGCTACGAGCAGTACTTC.

This clone was seen more than once but under ten times. The CDR3, as DNA: TGTGCCAGCAGCTCGTGGACAGTGAACACCGGGGAGCTGTTTTTT. It yields the protein CASSSWTVNTGELFF. The rearrangement uses TRBV7-6 and TRBJ2-2; D might be TRBD1 (6 bases). Germline V gene data show CDR1 as SGHVS and CDR2 as FNYEAQ. The CDR3 has 15 residues. The V end was cut by 4 bases, the J end by 1 base, with 10 bases between.

The rearrangement joins TRBV5-1 to TRBJ2-1; TRBD2 matches 12 bases. CDR1 and CDR2 (germline): SGHRS, YFSETQ. Losses at the gene ends were 4 bases for V and 6 bases for J; bases not matched to a gene: 5. The CDR3 totals 15 residues. The CDR3 reads CASSKLAGGTNEQFF. The DNA for the CDR3 is TGCGCCAGCAGCAAACTAGCGGGGGGAACCAATGAGCAGTTCTTC.

The rearrangement links TRBV3-1 (or the pseudogene TRBV3-2) to TRBJ1-2, with D perhaps TRBD1 (5 bases). CDR1 is LGHDT, CDR2 YNNKEL, per germline (reference sequence). This CDR3 is built from 13 residues. Trimming took 0 bases from V and 5 from J, leaving 7 bases between them. The CDR3 DNA reads TGTGCCAGCAGCCAAGAAGGGACTTATGGCTACACCTTC. Translating gives CASSQEGTYGYTF.

This clone was counted between two and nine times. The V call is TRBV6-5, the J call TRBJ2-3; 7 bases are shared with TRBD2. Germline trimming cut 7 bases from V and 1 base from J; bases unmatched to any gene: 5. Germline loops: CDR1 MNHEY, CDR2 SVGAGI. The CDR3 totals 14 residues. The CDR3 DNA is TGTGCCAGCAACCCGCTAGCGGGCACAGATACGCAGTATTTT. Protein sequence: CASNPLAGTDTQYF.

V gene TRBV5-4 combines with J gene TRBJ2-3; TRBD2 aligns across 14 bases. V trimming: 5 bases; J trimming: 0 bases; junction bases outside the gene matches: 2. CDR1 SGHNT and CDR2 YYREEE come from the germline V gene (reference sequence). The CDR3 has 16 amino acids. The CDR3 region has the DNA TGTGCCAGCAGTCGACTAGCGGGGGGGAGCACAGATACGCAGTATTTT. Translated: CASSRLAGGSTDTQYF.

The CDR3 here is CASNKGAGNTIYF. As DNA, the CDR3 is TGTGCCAGCAATAAGGGAGCTGGAAACACCATATATTTT. The rearrangement links TRBV6-5 to TRBJ1-3; D call uncertain. This CDR3 has 13 residues. Trimming pared 7 bases from V and 2 bases from J, leaving 9 bases between. The germline V gene has CDR1 MNHEY and CDR2 SVGAGI.

V is TRBV6-5 and J is TRBJ2-7; possibly TRBD2 for D (6 bases). The ends were cut back, 10 bases at V and 0 bases at J, with 16 bases in the middle. The CDR3 runs to 14 residues. Per the germline V gene, CDR1 is MNHEY and CDR2 is SVGAGI. CDR3 in amino acids: CATLRAGNSYEQYF. In nucleotides, the CDR3 is TGTGCCACCCTAAGGGCGGGGAACTCCTACGAGCAGTACTTC.

There are a few counts of this clone. This rearrangement joins TRBV19 to TRBJ1-1; TRBD1 aligns across 10 bases. Trimming took 7 bases from V and 9 from J; bases not matched to a gene: 8. The CDR3 contains 13 residues. Germline values: CDR1 LNHDA, CDR2 SQIVND (reference sequence). The CDR3 nucleotides read TGTGCCAGTATGTCCGGGACAGGGGTTAAAGCTTTCTTT. Translated: CASMSGTGVKAFF. The full variable domain, rest sourced from reference TRBV19 and TRBJ1-1, is DGGITQSPKYLFRKEGQNVTLSCEQNLNHDAMYWYRQDPGQGLRLIYYSQIVNDFQKGDIAEGYSVSREKKESFPLTVTSAQKNPTAFYLCASMSGTGVKAFFGQGTRLTVV.

The J gene is TRBJ1-2, the V gene TRBV3-1 (or the pseudogene TRBV3-2); 8 positions agree with TRBD1. CDR3 length equals 13 residues. CDR1 is LGHDT, CDR2 YNNKEL, per germline (reference sequence). The junction had 3 bases not matched to a gene; V was cut back by 1 base and J by 8 bases. CDR3 residues: CASSQGTGSGYTF. CDR3 nucleotides: TGTGCCAGCAGCCAAGGGACAGGGAGCGGCTACACCTTC.

The rearrangement links TRBV28 to TRBJ1-5; tentative D call: TRBD1 (6 bases). Germline values: CDR1 MDHEN, CDR2 SYDVKM. The CDR3 covers 16 residues. Trimming removed 5 bases from V and 0 bases from J, with 14 bases in between. In DNA form, the CDR3 reads TGTGCCAGCAGTCCTTGGACAGAATATAGCAATCAGCCCCAGCATTTT. Its protein product is CASSPWTEYSNQPQHF.

This clone was detected once. The J gene is TRBJ2-7, the V gene TRBV28, with D perhaps matching TRBD1 (6 bases). Germline V CDR1 and CDR2: MDHEN, SYDVKM. The CDR3 sequence is 14 residues long. V was trimmed by 1 base and J by 1 base, leaving 8 bases between them. In DNA, the CDR3 is TGTGCCAGCAGTTTATTGGACAGATCCTACGAGCAGTACTTC. Its translation is CASSLLDRSYEQYF.

CDR3: CASSDDRVGGYTF. The CDR3 nucleotides read TGTGCCAGCAGTGATGACAGGGTGGGGGGCTACACCTTC. This rearrangement joins TRBV12-3 or TRBV12-4 to TRBJ1-2, with 7 bases aligning to TRBD1. This CDR3 spans 13 amino acids. J gave up 8 bases and V 5 bases, and 8 bases lay outside the gene matches.

This clone has just a few counts. The chain uses TRBV5-1 and TRBJ2-7; the D gene is possibly TRBD2 (5 bases). Germline lookup yields CDR1 SGHRS and CDR2 YFSETQ. There are 12 residues in the CDR3. Trimming pared 4 bases from V and 3 bases from J, leaving 8 bases between. This chain's CDR3 is CASSVGDYEQYF. CDR3 bases: TGCGCCAGCAGCGTCGGGGACTACGAGCAGTACTTC.

This rearrangement joins TRBV12-3 or TRBV12-4 to TRBJ2-7, with a tentative D call TRBD2 (6 bases). CDR3 size: 13 residues. Trimming stripped 5 bases from V and 5 bases from J, with 13 bases between. The CDR3 DNA is TGTGCCAGCAGTAGTTCTAGCGACGACGAGCAGTACTTC. Its translation is CASSSSSDDEQYF.

The chain carries TRBV2 and TRBJ2-4, with 7 bases matching TRBD1. There are 15 residues in the CDR3. CDR1 and CDR2 from the germline V gene are SNHLY and FYNNEI. The V segment lost 6 bases and the J segment 1 base; nucleotides outside the gene matches: 6. CDR3 region: CASSPGQLAKNIQYF. CDR3 DNA sequence: TGTGCCAGCAGCCCGGGACAGCTGGCCAAAAACATTCAGTACTTC. The full variable domain, rest sourced from reference TRBV2 and TRBJ2-4, is EPEVTQTPSHQVTQMGQEVILRCVPISNHLYFYWYRQILGQKVEFLVSFYNNEISEKSEIFDDQFSVERPDGSNFTLKIRSTKLEDSAMYFCASSPGQLAKNIQYFGAGTRLSVL.

The chain carries TRBV30 and TRBJ2-7; TRBD2 matches at 7 bases. CDR3 size: 16 residues. J was trimmed by 6 bases and V by 2 bases; bases with no gene match: 16. Germline-derived CDR1 and CDR2 are GTSNPN and SVGIG (reference sequence). The CDR3 loop reads CAWSRAPAGVISEQYF. CDR3 nucleotide sequence: TGTGCCTGGAGTCGCGCCCCGGCGGGGGTGATCTCCGAGCAGTACTTC.

The CDR3 region has the DNA TGTGCCAGCAGCCGGACCGGGGAGCTGTTTTTT. Translation: CASSRTGELFF. The chain employs TRBV7-6 and TRBJ2-2; D call uncertain. The V and J ends lost 5 bases and 5 bases respectively, with 3 bases between them. The CDR3 totals 11 residues. Germline CDR1 SGHVS, CDR2 FNYEAQ.